This T cell receptor (beta chain) was documented in a study of T cells in Graves' hyperthyroidism and ophthalmopathy. This clonotype was recorded many times. Regions amplified from RNA transcripts were the TCR beta CDR3 regions. TCR CDR3 regions were first amplified by RT-PCR with HTBI primers. One entry per CDR3 protein results from TCRdb running MiXCR on the multiplex PCR reads. The table lists roughly 100,000 distinct CDR3 sequences, less than 55% of them singletons, with approximately 30% in the top ten. Germline V lookup: CDR1 ENHRY, CDR2 SYGVKD. Trimming removed 3 bases at V and 1 base at J, with 11 bases between. This CDR3 is 15 amino acids long.

The chain is built from TRBV10-3 and TRBJ2-3; possible D gene TRBD2, 6 bases. The origin of this receptor is a man between 40 and 49 years old with Graves' hyperthyroidism. Material for sequencing was blood. The CDR3 DNA follows: TGTGCCATCAGTGATCCTAGCGTTGGCACAGATACGCAGTATTTT. Encoded protein: CAISDPSVGTDTQYF.